The 9 T cell receptor beta chains in this list originate from one sample, sequenced in a study of blood T cell repertoires in COVID-19. Generated by immunoSEQ multiplex PCR, the TCRdb table keeps only in-frame clones and is missing some. The data hold 65,000 to 95,000 clones, with around 78% observed a single time. The material sequenced was peripheral blood. The receptors originated from a human donor in a cohort sampled during active COVID-19.

The rearrangement links TRBV6-1 to TRBJ2-7, with TRBD2 as a possible D gene (5 bases). The V gene's germline CDR1 is MNHNS and CDR2 SASEGT. The CDR3 is 14 amino acids. Trimming cost V 2 bases and J 5 bases, with 13 bases left between them. As DNA, the CDR3 is TGTGCCAGCAGTGAACTAGCTGCCCCCAACGAGCAGTACTTC. Translating it yields CASSELAAPNEQYF.

This chain links TRBV5-1 with TRBJ2-7, with 7 bases lining up with TRBD1. Looked up from germline, CDR1 is SGHRS and CDR2 is YFSETQ. The CDR3 extends over 12 amino acids. J gave up 5 bases and V 5 bases, and 4 bases lay outside the gene matches. The CDR3 region is CASREQGNEQYF. CDR3 sequence (DNA): TGCGCCAGCAGAGAACAGGGGAACGAGCAGTACTTC.

This rearrangement joins TRBV6-5 to TRBJ2-7, with 8 bases lining up with TRBD2. Germline V gives CDR1 MNHEY, CDR2 SVGAGI. Unmatched junction bases numbered 4, after V lost 8 bases and J lost 1 base. This CDR3 comprises 13 residues. CDR3 sequence reads: CASSGGVSYEQYF. DNA of the CDR3: TGTGCCAGCTCCGGGGGGGTTTCCTACGAGCAGTACTTC.

J is TRBJ1-4 and V is TRBV6-6; D not certain. CDR1 is MNHNY, CDR2 SVGAGI, per germline (reference sequence). V lost 4 bases and J lost 3, with 12 bases in between. The CDR3 spans 15 residues. Here the CDR3 DNA reads TGTGCCAGCAGTTCCCCGGGGAGGTCTAATGAAAAACTGTTTTTT. Translated, it gives CASSSPGRSNEKLFF.

The chain uses TRBV2 and TRBJ2-1, with 8 bases lining up with TRBD2. V was clipped by 8 bases and J by 7 bases; unmatched bases: 10. The CDR3 is 14 amino acids. Germline V gives CDR1 SNHLY, CDR2 FYNNEI. The DNA for the CDR3 is TGTGCCAGCTGGGGCGGGGGGCAATTGAATGAGCAGTTCTTC. This encodes CASWGGGQLNEQFF.

This chain connects TRBV4-3 to TRBJ2-1; TRBD1 aligns across 10 bases. Germline CDR1 LGHNA, CDR2 YSLEER. The CDR3 spans 16 residues. The junction had 12 bases not matched to a gene; V was cut back by 5 bases and J by 8 bases. CDR3 region: CASSWSGTGEQYEQFF. In nucleotides, the CDR3 is TGCGCCAGCAGCTGGAGCGGGACAGGGGAACAATATGAGCAGTTCTTC.

The chain recombines TRBV27 with TRBJ1-1, with a tentative D call TRBD1 (6 bases). The CDR3 length is 19 residues. V was trimmed by 2 bases and J by 1 base, leaving 23 bases between them. Per the germline V gene, CDR1 is MNHEY and CDR2 is SMNVEV (reference sequence). CDR3 region: CASSLNSWGPSRKNTEAFF. The CDR3 DNA is TGTGCCAGCAGTTTAAATAGTTGGGGGCCCTCTCGAAAGAACACTGAAGCTTTCTTT.

The chain is built from TRBV24-1 and TRBJ1-6, with D possibly TRBD1 on 5 matching bases. Germline lookup yields CDR1 KGHDR and CDR2 SFDVKD. CDR3 size: 14 residues. V lost 5 bases and J 7 bases, leaving 11 bases between the germline ends. Here the CDR3 reads CATSASGMNSPLHF. CDR3 in DNA: TGTGCCACCAGTGCCTCAGGGATGAATTCACCCCTCCACTTT.

The chain carries TRBV2 and TRBJ2-7; D perhaps matches TRBD1 (6 bases). The CDR3 has 13 residues. The germline CDR1 and CDR2 sequences are SNHLY and FYNNEI. Trimming removed 6 bases from V and 2 bases from J, with 11 bases in between. The CDR3 DNA is TGTGCCAGCAGGGGCAGGGGCACCTACGAGCAGTACTTC. Its translation: CASRGRGTYEQYF.